This T cell receptor (beta chain) emerged from a study of blood T cell repertoires in COVID-19. Turning to the study itself: Collection of acute and convalescent COVID-19 samples took place in the United States, Italy and Spain. PBMCs, B-cell-depleted T cells, or T cells were the source of the cDNA or gDNA that made up the material.

This clone was recorded a few times. The CDR3 covers 16 residues. Per the germline V gene, CDR1 is SGHVS and CDR2 is FQNEAQ. V gave up 2 bases and J gave up 6 bases, with 19 bases separating them. Original processing notes: Scientists estimated how many nucleated cells there were by amplifying reference gene primers. Method: immunoSEQ multiplex PCR; TCRdb's copy keeps in-frame clones and lacks some. For V, J and clone size, that table is used; D and trimming come from the DNA. The table lists about 380,000 clones, almost 90% of them singletons. This clonotype was obtained from a man aged 18 to 29 with active or convalescent COVID-19. The J gene is TRBJ1-1, the V gene TRBV7-8; D is perhaps TRBD1 (5 bases). The sequencing sample was made of peripheral blood. The CDR3 is CASSLMWGDLISEAFF. In DNA form, the CDR3 reads TGTGCCAGCAGCTTAATGTGGGGCGACCTGATTTCTGAAGCTTTCTTT.